This T cell receptor (beta chain) emerged from a study of CD8+ T cells in alopecia areata. Turning to the study itself: Treated patients were given oral tofacitinib, which was dosed at 5 to 10 mg twice daily.

This clone was observed a handful of times. Its specificity is unknown. Treatment specified: oral pan-JAK inhibitor, 5-10 mg twice daily. As the sequencing template, cDNA was produced by extracting RNA and reverse transcribing it. Assay used: immunoSEQ multiplex PCR; TCRdb lists only in-frame clones, some missing. The sample lists about 190,000 clones, roughly three fifths seen once, with over 0.55% in the top ten. The CDR3 loop spans 18 amino acids. V lost 3 bases and J lost 4, with 19 bases in between. Per the germline V gene, CDR1 is KGHSH and CDR2 is LQKENI. The study, taken as a whole, reports: In blood and scalp, many expanded lesional clones persisted during tofacitinib.

The clonotype was recovered from a human donor with alopecia areata. This chain links TRBV18 with TRBJ2-6; D possibly corresponds to TRBD2 (5 bases). The source was CD4+ T cells sorted from blood, collected at week 4, from a patient treated with tofacitinib. The CDR3 DNA is TGTGCCAGCTCACCGCGAGGGCTCTTCGTAGCCGGGGCCAACGTCCTGACTTTC. Amino acid sequence: CASSPRGLFVAGANVLTF.